This T cell receptor (beta chain) was recorded in a study of T-cell reconstitution after alpha-beta-depleted transplantation in children. Molecular barcoding with unique molecular identifiers was used for the TCRbeta library. MiXCR was run by TCRdb on the PCR reads, yielding one entry per CDR3 protein. This sample yields 250,000 to 350,000 distinct CDR3 sequences, of which about a tenth are seen a single time; around 9.1% belongs to the top ten. The ends lost 4 bases at V and 3 bases at J; junction bases unmatched: 8. The CDR3 covers 15 residues. Germline-derived CDR1 and CDR2 are WNHNN and SYGVQD (reference sequence). This clonotype was found many times.

The sequencing used PBMCs from the stem cell graft donor, collected from the stem cell graft. The origin of this receptor is a human donor who donated a stem cell graft to a child with SCID. V gene TRBV10-1 combines with J gene TRBJ2-7; TRBD2 matches at 8 bases. The chain's CDR3 is CASSGPGLGSYEQYF. CDR3 sequence (DNA): TGCGCCAGCAGTGGACCGGGACTAGGAAGCTACGAGCAGTACTTC.